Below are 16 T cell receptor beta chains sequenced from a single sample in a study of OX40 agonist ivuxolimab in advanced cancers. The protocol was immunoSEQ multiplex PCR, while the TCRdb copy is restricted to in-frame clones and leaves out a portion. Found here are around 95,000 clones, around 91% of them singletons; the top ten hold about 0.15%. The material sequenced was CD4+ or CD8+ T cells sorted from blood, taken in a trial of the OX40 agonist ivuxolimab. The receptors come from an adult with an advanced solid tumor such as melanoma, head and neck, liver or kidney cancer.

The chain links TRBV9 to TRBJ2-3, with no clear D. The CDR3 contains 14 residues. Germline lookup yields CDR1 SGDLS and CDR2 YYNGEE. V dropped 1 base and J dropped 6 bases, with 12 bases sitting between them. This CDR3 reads CASSVTPPPDTQYF. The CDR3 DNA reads TGTGCCAGCAGCGTAACTCCACCCCCTGATACGCAGTATTTT.

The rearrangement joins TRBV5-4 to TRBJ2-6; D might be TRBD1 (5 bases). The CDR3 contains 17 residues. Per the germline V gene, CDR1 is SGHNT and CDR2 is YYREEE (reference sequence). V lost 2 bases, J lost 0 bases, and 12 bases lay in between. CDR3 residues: CASSFDSAVSGANVLTF. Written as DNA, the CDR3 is TGTGCCAGCAGCTTCGACAGTGCAGTCTCTGGGGCCAACGTCCTGACTTTC.

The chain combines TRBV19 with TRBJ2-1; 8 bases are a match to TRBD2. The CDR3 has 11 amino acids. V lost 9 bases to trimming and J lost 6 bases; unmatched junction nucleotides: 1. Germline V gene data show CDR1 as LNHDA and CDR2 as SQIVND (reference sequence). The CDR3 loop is CASGTSNEQFF. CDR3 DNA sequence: TGTGCCAGCGGGACTAGCAATGAGCAGTTCTTC.

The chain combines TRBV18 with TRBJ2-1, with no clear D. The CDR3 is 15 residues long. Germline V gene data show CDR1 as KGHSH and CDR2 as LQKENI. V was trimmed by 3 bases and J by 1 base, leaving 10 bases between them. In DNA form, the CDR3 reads TGTGCCAGCTCACCGTCTCGCGGATCCTACAATGAGCAGTTCTTC. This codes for CASSPSRGSYNEQFF. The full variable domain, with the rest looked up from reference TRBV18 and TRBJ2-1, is NAGVMQNPRHLVRRRGQEARLRCSPMKGHSHVYWYRQLPEEGLKFMVYLQKENIIDESGMPKERFSAEFPKEGPSILRIQQVVRGDSAAYFCASSPSRGSYNEQFFGPGTRLTVL.

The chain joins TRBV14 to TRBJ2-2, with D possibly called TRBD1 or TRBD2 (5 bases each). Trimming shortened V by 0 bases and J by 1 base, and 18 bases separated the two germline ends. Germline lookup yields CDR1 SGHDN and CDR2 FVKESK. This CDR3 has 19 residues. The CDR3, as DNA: TGTGCCAGCAGCCAAGATCTCCCGGGACGGAAAGGGAACACCGGGGAGCTGTTTTTT. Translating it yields CASSQDLPGRKGNTGELFF.

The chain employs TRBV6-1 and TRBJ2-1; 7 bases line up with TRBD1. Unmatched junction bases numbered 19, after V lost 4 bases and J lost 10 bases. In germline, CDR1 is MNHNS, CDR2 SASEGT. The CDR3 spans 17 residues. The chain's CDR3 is CASSVRDSPTLQYEQFF. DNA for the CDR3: TGTGCCAGCAGTGTCCGGGACAGCCCAACCCTACAGTACGAGCAGTTCTTC.

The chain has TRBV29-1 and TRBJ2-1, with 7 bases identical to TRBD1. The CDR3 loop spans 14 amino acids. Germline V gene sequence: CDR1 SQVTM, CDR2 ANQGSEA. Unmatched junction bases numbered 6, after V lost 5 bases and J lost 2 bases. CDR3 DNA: TGCAGCGTTTATACAGGGGACCCCTACAATGAGCAGTTCTTC. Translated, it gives CSVYTGDPYNEQFF.

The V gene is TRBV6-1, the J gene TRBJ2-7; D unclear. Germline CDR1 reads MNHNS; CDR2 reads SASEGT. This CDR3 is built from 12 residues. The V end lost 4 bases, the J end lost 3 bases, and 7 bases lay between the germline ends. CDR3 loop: CASSGPYYEQYF. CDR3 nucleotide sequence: TGTGCCAGCAGTGGACCGTACTACGAGCAGTACTTC.

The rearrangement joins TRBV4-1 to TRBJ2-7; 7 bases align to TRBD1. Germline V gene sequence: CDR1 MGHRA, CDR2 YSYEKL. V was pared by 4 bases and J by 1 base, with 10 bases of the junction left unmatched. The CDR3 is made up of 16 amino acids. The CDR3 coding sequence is TGCGCCAGCAGCCCCAGGACAGGTCAGTTTTCCTACGAGCAGTACTTC. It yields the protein CASSPRTGQFSYEQYF.

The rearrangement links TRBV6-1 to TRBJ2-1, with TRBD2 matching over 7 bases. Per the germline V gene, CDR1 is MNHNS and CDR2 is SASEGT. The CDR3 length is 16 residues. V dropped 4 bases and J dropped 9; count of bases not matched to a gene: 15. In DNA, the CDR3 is TGTGCCAGCAGTGTGGGACTAACGGGAGGTTCGAGTGAGCAGTTCTTC. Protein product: CASSVGLTGGSSEQFF.

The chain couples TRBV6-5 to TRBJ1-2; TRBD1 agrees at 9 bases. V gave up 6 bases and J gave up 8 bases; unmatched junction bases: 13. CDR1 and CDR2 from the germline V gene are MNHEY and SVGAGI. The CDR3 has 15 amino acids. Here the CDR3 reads CASRITGGAEGGYTF. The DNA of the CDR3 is TGTGCCAGCAGGATAACAGGGGGCGCAGAAGGCGGCTACACCTTC.

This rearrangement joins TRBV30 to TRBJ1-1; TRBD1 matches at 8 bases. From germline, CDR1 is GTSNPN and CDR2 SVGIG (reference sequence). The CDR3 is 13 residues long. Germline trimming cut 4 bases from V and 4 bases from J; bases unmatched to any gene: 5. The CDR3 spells CAWTLTGVTEAFF. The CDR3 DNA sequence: TGTGCCTGGACCTTGACAGGGGTCACTGAAGCTTTCTTT.

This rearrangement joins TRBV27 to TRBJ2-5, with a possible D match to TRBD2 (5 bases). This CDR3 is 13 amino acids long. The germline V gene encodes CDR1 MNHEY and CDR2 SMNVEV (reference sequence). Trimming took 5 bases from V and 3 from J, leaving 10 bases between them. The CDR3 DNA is TGTGCCAGCAGTACGAGGACTGAAGAGACCCAGTACTTC. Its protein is CASSTRTEETQYF.

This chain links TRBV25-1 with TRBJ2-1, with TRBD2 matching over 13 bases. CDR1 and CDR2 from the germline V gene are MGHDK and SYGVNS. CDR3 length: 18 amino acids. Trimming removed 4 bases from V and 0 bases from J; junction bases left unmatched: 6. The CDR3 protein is CASSAGTSGTSSYNEQFF. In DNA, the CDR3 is TGTGCCAGCAGTGCCGGGACTAGCGGGACAAGCTCCTACAATGAGCAGTTCTTC.

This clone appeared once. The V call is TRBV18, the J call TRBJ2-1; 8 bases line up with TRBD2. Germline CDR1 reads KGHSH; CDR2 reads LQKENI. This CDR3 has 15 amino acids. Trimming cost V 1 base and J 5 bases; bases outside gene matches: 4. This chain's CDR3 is CASSPLAGTNNEQFF. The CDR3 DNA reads TGTGCCAGCTCACCACTAGCGGGGACTAACAATGAGCAGTTCTTC.

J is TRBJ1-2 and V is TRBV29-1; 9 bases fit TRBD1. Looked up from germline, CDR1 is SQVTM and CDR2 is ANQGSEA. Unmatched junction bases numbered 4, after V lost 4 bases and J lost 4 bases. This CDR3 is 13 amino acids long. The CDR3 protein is CSVGQGGIYGYTF. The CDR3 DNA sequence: TGCAGCGTTGGACAGGGGGGAATCTATGGCTACACCTTC.